This paragraph covers one T cell receptor beta chain sequence. The authors built bulk TCR libraries by previously described methods with listed TCR primers. Using its own MiXCR run on the PCR reads, TCRdb lists one record per CDR3 protein. Counted here are over 100,000 distinct CDR3 sequences, 30% to 45% occurring once; the ten biggest clones make up about 9.1%. The CDR3 loop spans 13 amino acids. The germline V and J ends were trimmed by 1 base and 0 bases, with 3 bases remaining between them. CDR1 and CDR2 from the germline V gene are LNHDA and SQIVND (reference sequence). These data come from a study of molecular identifiers for immune sequencing clone quantification.

This sequence was found in a human donor in good health. Some libraries in this study had Jurkat cell RNA spiked in. The chain carries TRBV19 and TRBJ1-1, with D uncertain. Sequencing was done on a sample of naive CD8+ T cells from blood, with Jurkat cell RNA spiked in. Specified subset: FACS-sorted CD8+CD4-CCR7+CD45RA+ naive T cells. CDR3 amino acids: CASSIVLNTEAFF. CDR3 in DNA: TGTGCCAGTAGTATAGTGCTGAACACTGAAGCTTTCTTT.